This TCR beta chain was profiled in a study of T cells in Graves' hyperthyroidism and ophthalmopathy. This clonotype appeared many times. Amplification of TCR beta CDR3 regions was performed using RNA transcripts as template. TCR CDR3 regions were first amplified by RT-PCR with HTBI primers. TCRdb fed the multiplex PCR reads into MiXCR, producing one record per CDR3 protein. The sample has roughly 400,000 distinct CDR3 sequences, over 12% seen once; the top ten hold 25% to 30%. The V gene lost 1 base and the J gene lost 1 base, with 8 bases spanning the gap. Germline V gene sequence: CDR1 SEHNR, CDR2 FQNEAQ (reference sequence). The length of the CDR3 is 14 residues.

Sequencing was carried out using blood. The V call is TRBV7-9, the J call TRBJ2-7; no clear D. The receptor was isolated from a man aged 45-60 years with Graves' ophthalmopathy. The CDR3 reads CASSLEVSSYEQYF. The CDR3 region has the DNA TGTGCCAGCAGCTTAGAGGTCTCATCCTACGAGCAGTACTTC.